These 13 T cell receptor beta chains share one sample of origin, sequenced in a study of T cells in localized non-small cell lung cancer. The data were produced by immunoSEQ multiplex PCR, yet TCRdb's version contains in-frame clones alone and is incomplete. The sample includes 45,000 to 60,000 clones, 86% of them seen just once. Source: PBMCs, taken before any cancer treatment. These receptors all come from a man aged 40 to 75 with stage II lung adenocarcinoma.

The chain joins TRBV20-1 to TRBJ2-7, with D unresolved. This CDR3 region has 11 residues. Germline CDR1 is DFQATT and CDR2 is SNEGSKA (reference sequence). Trimming removed 0 bases at V and 8 bases at J, with 8 bases between. CDR3 region: CSAREESKQYF. The CDR3 region has the DNA TGCAGTGCTAGAGAGGAAAGTAAGCAGTACTTC.

The chain couples TRBV30 to TRBJ2-7; D may match TRBD1 or TRBD2 (5 bases each). V was shortened by 4 bases and J by 0 bases, with 13 bases between the two germline ends. Per germline, CDR1 GTSNPN and CDR2 SVGIG (reference sequence). CDR3 length: 14 amino acids. CDR3 coding DNA: TGTGCCTGGAATAGGGACGGACACTCCTACGAGCAGTACTTC. The encoded protein is CAWNRDGHSYEQYF.

This chain links TRBV2 with TRBJ2-5; 7 bases line up with TRBD2. Germline assignment: CDR1 SNHLY and CDR2 FYNNEI. Germline trimming cut 8 bases from V and 1 base from J; bases unmatched to any gene: 7. The CDR3 covers 14 residues. DNA for the CDR3: TGTGCCAGCCCTTTGGGGGGGAGCCAAGAGACCCAGTACTTC. Amino acid sequence: CASPLGGSQETQYF.

The chain combines TRBV15 with TRBJ2-3, with 11 positions matching TRBD2. The trim removed 5 bases at V and 6 bases at J, leaving 13 bases unmatched. This CDR3 has 17 amino acids. The germline CDR1 and CDR2 sequences are LNHNV and YYDKDF (reference sequence). CDR3 coding DNA: TGTGCCACCAGCTCTGCTATAGCGGGGGGGCCGGGGGATACGCAGTATTTT. The encoded protein is CATSSAIAGGPGDTQYF.

The chain joins TRBV19 to TRBJ1-5; D might be TRBD1 (6 bases). Trimming cost V 7 bases and J 0 bases, with 22 bases left between them. The CDR3 consists of 18 residues. Germline V gene sequence: CDR1 LNHDA, CDR2 SQIVND (reference sequence). CDR3 sequence: CASKGGGTQRHSNQPQHF. CDR3 in DNA: TGTGCCAGTAAGGGGGGTGGGACACAAAGACATAGCAATCAGCCCCAGCATTTT.

Comment on this clone: In the same sample, other DNA sequences code for this CDR3. The chain combines TRBV5-1 with TRBJ1-1; TRBD1 is a possible D gene (6 bases). V gave up 2 bases and J gave up 2 bases, with 7 bases separating them. The CDR3 spans 13 residues. Germline CDR1 is SGHRS and CDR2 is YFSETQ. The CDR3 sequence is CASSLQGNTEAFF. The CDR3 DNA sequence: TGCGCCAGCAGCTTACAGGGAAACACTGAAGCTTTCTTT.

The table lists this clone with a few counts. The chain combines TRBV5-6 with TRBJ2-7; 7 bases match TRBD1. Germline V CDR1 and CDR2: SGHDT, YYEEEE. With 4 bases clipped from V and 3 bases from J, the junction kept 10 bases outside the gene matches. This CDR3 comprises 15 residues. CDR3 protein: CASSNRGRSIYEQYV. The CDR3 DNA follows: TGTGCCAGCAGCAACAGGGGAAGGTCGATCTACGAGCAGTACGTC.

This clone was counted a single time. The gene calls are TRBV4-1 and TRBJ1-5; D is unresolved. The V gene lost 5 bases and the J gene lost 3 bases, with 8 bases spanning the gap. The CDR3 is made up of 13 amino acids. Looked up from germline, CDR1 is MGHRA and CDR2 is YSYEKL. CDR3 DNA: TGCGCCAGCAGCTCGGCCGACAATCAGCCCCAGCATTTT. Amino acid sequence: CASSSADNQPQHF.

This chain links TRBV5-4 with TRBJ2-7; unclear D gene. The CDR3 has 15 residues. The V gene lost 4 bases and the J gene lost 7 bases, with 21 bases spanning the gap. Germline CDR1 and CDR2: SGHNT and YYREEE (reference sequence). This CDR3 reads CASSLPTLTPQEQYF. Here the CDR3 DNA reads TGTGCCAGCAGCCTCCCGACCTTGACCCCCCAGGAGCAGTACTTC.

CDR3 DNA sequence: TGTGCCAGCAGCCCCTCGGGGTCCGGGGAGCTGTTTTTT. This encodes CASSPSGSGELFF. The genes are TRBV11-3 and TRBJ2-2; D may be TRBD2 (5 bases). Trimming stripped 5 bases from V and 6 bases from J, with 10 bases between. CDR3 length: 13 amino acids. CDR1 is SGHNT, CDR2 YENEEA, per germline.

CDR3 sequence (DNA): TGTGCCAGCAGTGCGAGGAGGGATGGTGCGCACACTGAAGCTTTCTTT. Protein product: CASSARRDGAHTEAFF. This chain connects TRBV2 to TRBJ1-1, with D unresolved. The germline CDR1 and CDR2 sequences are SNHLY and FYNNEI. V was clipped by 4 bases and J by 3 bases, with 18 bases between them. The CDR3 runs 16 residues.

The chain combines TRBV7-8 with TRBJ1-1, with D possibly being TRBD1 (5 bases). CDR1 is SGHVS, CDR2 FQNEAQ, per germline. The CDR3 length is 14 residues. The V and J ends lost 4 bases and 7 bases respectively, with 16 bases between them. The CDR3 DNA reads as TGTGCCAGCAGCTCCCTTAGGGGCTCTGGTGAAGCTTTCTTT. Its translation: CASSSLRGSGEAFF.

The rearrangement joins TRBV19 to TRBJ2-1, with D tentatively TRBD1 or TRBD2 (5 bases each). Germline lookup yields CDR1 LNHDA and CDR2 SQIVND (reference sequence). Trimming stripped 3 bases from V and 9 bases from J, with 12 bases between. The length of the CDR3 is 13 residues. The CDR3 region is CASSMDDGGEQFF. The CDR3 DNA follows: TGTGCCAGTAGTATGGATGATGGGGGTGAGCAGTTCTTC.